This record looks at one T cell receptor beta chain sequence and its context. No cognate antigen has been identified for it. No base quality values were provided; no much bigger clone lies one nucleotide off. This specimen comes from a study of T cell responses to AZD1222 COVID-19 vaccine (dated by TCRdb to the early 2020s). General notes on the study: Because spike-specific TCR depth and breadth did not differ between the two schedules, AZD1222 recipients who got a second dose at roughly 4 weeks were pooled with those who got a second dose at roughly 12 weeks. TCR sequencing was performed for 230 to 250 trial participants, of whom about 200 were given two doses of AZD1222 and 26 were given two doses of MenACWY control vaccine. Enrollment into the trials was organized by age into subgroups of 18-55, 56-69 and 70-plus years, and those subgroups contained approximately 150, 30 and 60 TCR-sequenced participants, respectively. What the study reported, not specific to this receptor: Only five or six AZD1222 recipients were SARS-CoV-2 seropositive at baseline, limiting conclusions about previously exposed vaccinees. Most participants were white British and females outnumbered males, and the authors suggested that clonal diversity may have been underestimated. Nearly half of unique spike-specific TCRs reportedly recognized epitopes outside regions mutated in the B.1.351 and B.1.1.7 variants. Because no day 14 peak-response samples were available, the repertoires could be characterized only after the peak T cell response. After two AZD1222 doses, both the breadth and the depth of spike-specific TCRs were significantly higher than at day 0 and than in MenACWY recipients. Vaccine-associated CD4 TCRs spanned the whole spike protein, with dominant responses in regions 160-218 and 743-854. The 56-69-year group was small, and its depth increase did not reach significance, likely because of low power.

The time point label for this specimen denotes: baseline before first vaccination. Vaccinee samples were obtained from the UK trials COV001 and COV002, which included a single-blind randomized controlled phase 2/3 trial of AZD1222 (ChAdOx1 nCoV-19) in healthy adults. For TCRbeta chain sequencing, PBMC samples were collected from trial participants at day 0 and at day 28 after the second dose. The CDR3 regions of human TCRbeta chains were analyzed by immunosequencing. In the paper's pipeline: TCRs in the repertoires were matched against a reference library of SARS-CoV-2-specific TCRs that had been generated with the MIRA antigen-specificity platform. Breadth meant the fraction of unique TCRs that were SARS-CoV-2-associated, whereas depth meant the fraction of total T cells that were SARS-CoV-2-associated. Each spike-specific TCR was assigned to its reactive spike region and to a CD4 or CD8 class using the MIRA data. Log10-transformed breadth and depth values were compared by one-way ANOVA with Sidak's multiple comparisons tests. TCRdb provides this immuneACCESS table in a form limited to in-frame rearrangements. Some clones are lacking; in checked studies, under half of them reflect an unresolved V gene, and why the rest are absent is not known. The D gene and trimming were derived from the DNA, and the V and J assignments and clone size from that table. This sample lists over 150,000 clones; over 80% were detected once. The ten largest clones add up to 10% of the sample.

This receptor was obtained from an adult in good health. The specimen comprised peripheral blood, sampled on day 0 of AZD1222 vaccination.

The DNA reads as follows: TGTGCCAGCAGTTTATCGAGCCCCCTCAGGGGGTTAGCCAAAAACATTCAGTACTTC. Its protein reads: CASSLSSPLRGLAKNIQYF. The rearrangement combines TRBV27 with TRBJ2-4; TRBD1 fits 7 bases in the junction. The CDR1 and CDR2 encoded by the germline V gene (reference sequence) are MNHEY and SMNVEV. Unmatched junction bases come to 11, with V trimmed by 0 bases and J by 0 bases. The CDR3 sequence holds 19 residues, the cysteine and phenylalanine included. Just CDR3 DNA is preserved here, 57 bases in frame from base 1.